The present T cell receptor beta chain was sequenced within a study of T-cell reconstitution after alpha-beta-depleted transplantation in children. General study results and limits: Several patients had high TCRbeta diversity at day 60; it came from surviving recipient T cells and thymic progenitors. Approximately two months post-transplant, alpha-beta T cells reportedly originated from several hundred expanded graft clones. Once a year had passed after transplant, T-cell counts and diversity came mostly from newly produced T cells.

Unique molecular identifiers were incorporated when the TCRbeta library was constructed. TCRdb called the PCR reads again in MiXCR, with one record for every CDR3 protein. In the table there are fewer than 700,000 distinct CDR3 sequences, more than 20% of which are singletons. Regarding this clonotype: The antigen is undetermined.

Sequencing used PBMCs, mostly from graft donor cells, obtained 360 days after TCRalphabeta/CD19-depleted stem cell transplant. This receptor was identified in a boy less than two years old who had a stem cell transplant for acute myeloid leukemia, so the T cells may come from the graft donor.

In DNA form, the CDR3 reads TGTGCCACCAGCATTCACGGGTCGGACCCTAACACTGAAGCTTTCTTT. Translating it yields CATSIHGSDPNTEAFF. J is TRBJ1-1 and V is TRBV15; D is undetermined. The CDR3 contains 16 residues. V was pared by 4 bases and J by 2 bases, with 17 bases between. Per germline, CDR1 LNHNV and CDR2 YYDKDF (reference sequence).